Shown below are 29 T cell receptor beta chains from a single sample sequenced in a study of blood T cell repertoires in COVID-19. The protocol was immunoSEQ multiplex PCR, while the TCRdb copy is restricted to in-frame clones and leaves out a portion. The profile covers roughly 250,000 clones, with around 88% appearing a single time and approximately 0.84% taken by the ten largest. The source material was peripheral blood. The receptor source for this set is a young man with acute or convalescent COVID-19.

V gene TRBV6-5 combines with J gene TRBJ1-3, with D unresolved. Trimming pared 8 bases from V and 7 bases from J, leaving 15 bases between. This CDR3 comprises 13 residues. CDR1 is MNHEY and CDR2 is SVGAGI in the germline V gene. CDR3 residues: CASRGYRENTIYF. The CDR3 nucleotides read TGTGCCAGCCGAGGGTACCGAGAGAACACCATATATTTT.

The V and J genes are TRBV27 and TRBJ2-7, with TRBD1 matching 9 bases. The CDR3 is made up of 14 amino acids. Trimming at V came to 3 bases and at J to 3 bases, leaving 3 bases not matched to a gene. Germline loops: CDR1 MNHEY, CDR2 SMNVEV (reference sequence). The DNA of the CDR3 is TGTGCCAGCAGTTTTGGGGACAGGGTCTACGAGCAGTACTTC. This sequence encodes CASSFGDRVYEQYF.

The CDR3 bases are TGTGCCAGCAGCTTATCTCAGGGCGTCCATAGTGCCCAGTACTTC. Its protein is CASSLSQGVHSAQYF. The V call is TRBV7-2, the J call TRBJ2-5, with TRBD1 as a possible D gene (5 bases). CDR1 and CDR2 from the germline V gene are SGHTA and FQGNSA. The V end lost 2 bases, the J end lost 9 bases, and 19 bases lay between the germline ends. The CDR3 runs to 15 residues. Supplemented by reference TRBV7-2 and TRBJ2-5, the full variable domain reads GAGVSQSPSNKVTEKGKDVELRCDPISGHTALYWYRQSLGQGLEFLIYFQGNSAPDKSGLPSDRFSAERTGGSVSTLTIQRTQQEDSAVYLCASSLSQGVHSAQYFGPGTRLLVL.

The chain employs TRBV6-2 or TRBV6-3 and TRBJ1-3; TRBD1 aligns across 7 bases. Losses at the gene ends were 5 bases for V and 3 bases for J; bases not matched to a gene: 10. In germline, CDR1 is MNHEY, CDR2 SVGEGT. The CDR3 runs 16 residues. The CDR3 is CASSATRDRIGNTIYF. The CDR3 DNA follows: TGTGCCAGCAGTGCCACGAGGGACAGAATTGGAAACACCATATATTTT.

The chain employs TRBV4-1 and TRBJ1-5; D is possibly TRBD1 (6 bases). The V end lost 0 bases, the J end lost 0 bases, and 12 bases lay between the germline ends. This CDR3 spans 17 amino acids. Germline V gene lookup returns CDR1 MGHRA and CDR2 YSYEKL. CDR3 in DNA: TGCGCCAGCAGCCAAGAGCCAGGGGCTCATAGCAATCAGCCCCAGCATTTT. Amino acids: CASSQEPGAHSNQPQHF.

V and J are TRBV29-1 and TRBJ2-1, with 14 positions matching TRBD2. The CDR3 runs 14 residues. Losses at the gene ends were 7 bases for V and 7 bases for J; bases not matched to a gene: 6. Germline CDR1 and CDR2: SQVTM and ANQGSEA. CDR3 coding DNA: TGCAGCGGGGGACTAGCGGGAGTTGGGAATGAGCAGTTCTTC. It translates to CSGGLAGVGNEQFF.

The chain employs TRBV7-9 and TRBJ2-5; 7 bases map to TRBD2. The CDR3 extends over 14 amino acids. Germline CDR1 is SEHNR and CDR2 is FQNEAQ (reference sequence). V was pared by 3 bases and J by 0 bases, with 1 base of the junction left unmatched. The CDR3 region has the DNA TGTGCCAGCAGCTTGGGAGGGTACCAAGAGACCCAGTACTTC. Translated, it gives CASSLGGYQETQYF.

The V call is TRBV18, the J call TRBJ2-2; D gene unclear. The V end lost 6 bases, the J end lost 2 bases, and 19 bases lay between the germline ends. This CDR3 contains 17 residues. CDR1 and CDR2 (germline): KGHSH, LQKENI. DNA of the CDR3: TGTGCCAGCTCGAGCAAGGTTAATGGGCACAACACCGGGGAGCTGTTTTTT. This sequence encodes CASSSKVNGHNTGELFF.

CDR3 sequence (DNA): TGTGCGCGACAGGGGGCGCCGGGGTTGGTTGATTCACCCCTCCACTTT. This translates into CARQGAPGLVDSPLHF. The rearrangement uses TRBV30 and TRBJ1-6, with 10 bases aligning to TRBD1. Germline V gene lookup returns CDR1 GTSNPN and CDR2 SVGIG (reference sequence). This CDR3 spans 16 amino acids.

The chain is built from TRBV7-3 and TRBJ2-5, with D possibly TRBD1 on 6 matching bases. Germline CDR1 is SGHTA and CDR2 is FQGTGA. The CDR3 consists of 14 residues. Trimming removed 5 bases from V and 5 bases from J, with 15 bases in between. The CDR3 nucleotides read TGTGCCAGCAGCGCACAGGGACGCGGGGAGACCCAGTACTTC. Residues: CASSAQGRGETQYF.

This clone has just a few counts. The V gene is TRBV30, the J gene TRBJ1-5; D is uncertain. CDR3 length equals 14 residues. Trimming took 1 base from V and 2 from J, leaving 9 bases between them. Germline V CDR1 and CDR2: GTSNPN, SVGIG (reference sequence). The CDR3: CAWSGWERNQPQHF. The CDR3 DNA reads TGTGCCTGGAGTGGATGGGAGCGCAATCAGCCCCAGCATTTT.

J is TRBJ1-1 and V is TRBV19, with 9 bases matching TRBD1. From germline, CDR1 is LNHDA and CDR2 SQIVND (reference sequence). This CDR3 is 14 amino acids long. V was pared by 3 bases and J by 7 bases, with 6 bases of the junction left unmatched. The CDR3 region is CASSISWGQGEAFF. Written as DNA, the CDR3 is TGTGCCAGTAGTATTAGTTGGGGACAGGGTGAAGCTTTCTTT.

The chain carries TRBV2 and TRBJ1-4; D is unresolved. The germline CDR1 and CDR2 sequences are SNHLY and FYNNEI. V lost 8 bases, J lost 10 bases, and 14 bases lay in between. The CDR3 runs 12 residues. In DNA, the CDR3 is TGTGCCAGCCGTCCTTTTATGGCAAAACTGTTTTTT. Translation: CASRPFMAKLFF.

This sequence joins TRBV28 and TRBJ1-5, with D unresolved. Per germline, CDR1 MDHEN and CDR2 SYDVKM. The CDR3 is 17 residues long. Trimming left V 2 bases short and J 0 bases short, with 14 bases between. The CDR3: CASSLLRSGVSNQPQHF. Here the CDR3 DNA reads TGTGCCAGCAGTTTACTTCGTTCGGGTGTTAGCAATCAGCCCCAGCATTTT.

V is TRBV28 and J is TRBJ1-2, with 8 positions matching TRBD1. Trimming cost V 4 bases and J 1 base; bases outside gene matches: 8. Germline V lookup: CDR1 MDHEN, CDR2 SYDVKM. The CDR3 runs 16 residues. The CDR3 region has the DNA TGTGCCAGCAGTTCAATCGGGACAGGCTATAACTATGGCTACACCTTC. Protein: CASSSIGTGYNYGYTF.

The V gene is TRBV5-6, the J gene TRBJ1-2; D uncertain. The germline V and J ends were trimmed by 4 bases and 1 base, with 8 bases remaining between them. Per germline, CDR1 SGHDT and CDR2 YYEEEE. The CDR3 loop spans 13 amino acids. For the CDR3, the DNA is TGTGCCAGCAGCCGAGACAATAACTATGGCTACACCTTC. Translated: CASSRDNNYGYTF. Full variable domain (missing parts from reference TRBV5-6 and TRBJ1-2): DAGVTQSPTHLIKTRGQQVTLRCSPKSGHDTVSWYQQALGQGPQFIFQYYEEEERQRGNFPDRFSGHQFPNYSSELNVNALLLGDSALYLCASSRDNNYGYTFGSGTRLTVV.

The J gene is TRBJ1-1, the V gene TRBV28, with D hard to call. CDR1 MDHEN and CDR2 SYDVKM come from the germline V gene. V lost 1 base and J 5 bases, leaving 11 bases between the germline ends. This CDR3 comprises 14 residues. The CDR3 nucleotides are TGTGCCAGCAGTTTATTGGGGTCGGGAACTGAAGCTTTCTTT. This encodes CASSLLGSGTEAFF. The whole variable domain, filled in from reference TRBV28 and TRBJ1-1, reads DVKVTQSSRYLVKRTGEKVFLECVQDMDHENMFWYRQDPGLGLRLIYFSYDVKMKEKGDIPEGYSVSREKKERFSLILESASTNQTSMYLCASSLLGSGTEAFFGQGTRLTVV.

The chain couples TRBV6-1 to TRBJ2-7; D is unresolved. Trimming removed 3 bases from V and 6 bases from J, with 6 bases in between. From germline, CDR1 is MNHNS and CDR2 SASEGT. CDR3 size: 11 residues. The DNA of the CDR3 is TGTGCCAGCAGTGAGACTCCCGAGCAGTACTTC. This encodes CASSETPEQYF.

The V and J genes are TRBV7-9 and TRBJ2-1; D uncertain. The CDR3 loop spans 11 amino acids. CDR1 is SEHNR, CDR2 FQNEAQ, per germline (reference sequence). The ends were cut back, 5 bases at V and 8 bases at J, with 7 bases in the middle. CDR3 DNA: TGTGCCAGCAGCCGTCGAGATGAGCAGTTCTTC. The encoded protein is CASSRRDEQFF.

The CDR3 DNA reads TGTGCCAGCAGCTTTGGGCAGGGGGCCACCTACGAGCAGTACTTC. Amino acid sequence: CASSFGQGATYEQYF. V and J are TRBV7-2 and TRBJ2-7; 8 nucleotides match TRBD1. Losses at the gene ends were 3 bases for V and 2 bases for J; bases not matched to a gene: 6. CDR1 is SGHTA, CDR2 FQGNSA, per germline. CDR3 length: 15 amino acids.

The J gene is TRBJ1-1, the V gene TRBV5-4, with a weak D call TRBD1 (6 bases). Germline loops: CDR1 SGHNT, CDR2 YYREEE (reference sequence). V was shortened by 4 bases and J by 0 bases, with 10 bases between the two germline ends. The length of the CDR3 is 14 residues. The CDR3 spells CASSPDSMNTEAFF. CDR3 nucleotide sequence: TGTGCCAGCAGCCCGGACAGCATGAACACTGAAGCTTTCTTT. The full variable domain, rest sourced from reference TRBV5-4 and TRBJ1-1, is ETGVTQSPTHLIKTRGQQVTLRCSSQSGHNTVSWYQQALGQGPQFIFQYYREEENGRGNFPPRFSGLQFPNYSSELNVNALELDDSALYLCASSPDSMNTEAFFGQGTRLTVV.

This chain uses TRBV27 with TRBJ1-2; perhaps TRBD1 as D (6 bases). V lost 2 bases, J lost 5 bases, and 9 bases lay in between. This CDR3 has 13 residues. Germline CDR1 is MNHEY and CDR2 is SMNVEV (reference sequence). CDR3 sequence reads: CASSLGQPYGYTF. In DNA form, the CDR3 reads TGTGCCAGCAGTTTAGGACAGCCTTATGGCTACACCTTC.

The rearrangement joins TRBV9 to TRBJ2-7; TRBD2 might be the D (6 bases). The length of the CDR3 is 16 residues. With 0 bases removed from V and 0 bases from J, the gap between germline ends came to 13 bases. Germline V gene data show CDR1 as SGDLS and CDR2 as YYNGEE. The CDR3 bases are TGTGCCAGCAGCGTAGCTGGGGGGAGGCACTCCTACGAGCAGTACTTC. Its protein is CASSVAGGRHSYEQYF.

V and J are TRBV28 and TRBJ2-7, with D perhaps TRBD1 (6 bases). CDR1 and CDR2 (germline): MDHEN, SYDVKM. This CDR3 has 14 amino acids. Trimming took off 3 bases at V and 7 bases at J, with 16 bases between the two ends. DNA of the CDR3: TGTGCCAGCAGTTTTGACAGGTTCTTGGGGGAGCAGTACTTC. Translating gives CASSFDRFLGEQYF.

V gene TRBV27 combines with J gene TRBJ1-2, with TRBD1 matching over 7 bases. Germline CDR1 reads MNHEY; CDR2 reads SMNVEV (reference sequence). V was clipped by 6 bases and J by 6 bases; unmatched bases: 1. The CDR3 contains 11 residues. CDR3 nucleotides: TGTGCCAGCAGCGGACAGGATGGCTACACCTTC. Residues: CASSGQDGYTF.

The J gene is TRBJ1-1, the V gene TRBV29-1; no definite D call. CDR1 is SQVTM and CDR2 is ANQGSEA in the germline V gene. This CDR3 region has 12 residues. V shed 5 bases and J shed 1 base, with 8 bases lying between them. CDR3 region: CSVSSGNTEAFF. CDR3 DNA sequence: TGCAGCGTTTCATCAGGGAACACTGAAGCTTTCTTT.

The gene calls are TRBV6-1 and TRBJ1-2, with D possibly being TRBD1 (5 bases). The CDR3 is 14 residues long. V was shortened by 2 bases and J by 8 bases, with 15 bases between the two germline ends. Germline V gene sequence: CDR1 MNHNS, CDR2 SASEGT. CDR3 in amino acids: CASSELEGKGGYTF. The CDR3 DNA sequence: TGTGCCAGCAGTGAATTGGAGGGGAAAGGCGGCTACACCTTC.

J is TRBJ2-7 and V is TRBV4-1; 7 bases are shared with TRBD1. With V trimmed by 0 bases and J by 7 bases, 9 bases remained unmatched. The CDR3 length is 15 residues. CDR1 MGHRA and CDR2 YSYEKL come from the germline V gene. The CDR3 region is CASSQDRDRAREQYF. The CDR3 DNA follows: TGCGCCAGCAGCCAAGATCGAGACAGGGCTCGGGAGCAGTACTTC.

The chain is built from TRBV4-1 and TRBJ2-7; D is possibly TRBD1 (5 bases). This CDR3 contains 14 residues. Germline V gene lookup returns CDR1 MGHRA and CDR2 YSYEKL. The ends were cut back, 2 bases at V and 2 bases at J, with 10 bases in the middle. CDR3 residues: CASSQSQGPYEQYF. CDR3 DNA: TGCGCCAGCAGCCAATCGCAGGGTCCCTACGAGCAGTACTTC.